This T cell receptor (beta chain) derives from a study of T-cell reconstitution after alpha-beta-depleted transplantation in children. Regarding the study as a whole: In patients about two months after transplant, alpha-beta T cells reportedly arose from several hundred expanded graft clones. TCRbeta diversity was high at day 60 in some patients (a result of surviving recipient T cells and thymic progenitors). The authors attributed T-cell counts and diversity one year after transplant mostly to newly produced T cells.

This CDR3 spans 14 amino acids. Germline V gives CDR1 LGHDT, CDR2 YNNKEL (reference sequence). Trimming pared 4 bases from V and 9 bases from J, leaving 13 bases between. Construction of the TCRbeta library involved unique molecular identifiers. Using its own MiXCR run on the PCR reads, TCRdb lists one record per CDR3 protein. The table lists approximately 400,000 distinct CDR3 sequences, 15% to 20% of them singletons, with less than 30% in the top ten. In the case of this clonotype: Antigen unknown.

The sample in question was PBMCs, mostly from graft donor cells, obtained 360 days after TCRalphabeta/CD19-depleted stem cell transplant. The sequence was collected from a boy less than two years old who had a stem cell transplant for Wiskott-Aldrich syndrome, so the T cells may come from the graft donor. The rearrangement uses TRBV3-1 and TRBJ1-6; no definite D call. The CDR3 DNA reads as TGTGCCAGCAGCCGTTGGACGGGTGGTTCACCCCTCCACTTT. This translates into CASSRWTGGSPLHF.